These T cell receptor beta chains were read from a single sample in a study of human T cells and chemical hapten exposure. One entry per CDR3 protein, called by TCRdb with MiXCR from the RACE reads. The data hold about 120,000 distinct CDR3 sequences, with roughly an eighth observed a single time. Specimen: whole blood, collected in connection with sensitization to the hapten diphenylcyclopropenone (DPC). The receptors here all came from a woman between 50 and 59 years old with alopecia areata. Some clones in this sample may be carry-over from other donors' samples. Each CDR3 is given with its conserved first and last residue. A D gene is named only where the DNA matches it firmly. A row's size may be missing; if present it is once, few, many or a size class.

v_gene	d_gene	j_gene	abundance	CDR3nt	CDR3aa
TRBV28	TRBD1	TRBJ1-5	few	TGTGCCAGCAGTCTCCTATCGGACAGGGGAGTCGGCAATCAGCCCCAGCATTTT	CASSLLSDRGVGNQPQHF
TRBV28	-	TRBJ2-3	-	TGTGCCAGCACATCAGGGAGGGATACGCAGTATTTT	CASTSGRDTQYF
TRBV2	-	TRBJ1-5	-	TGTGCCAGCAAAGGATGGAATCAGCCCCAGCATTTT	CASKGWNQPQHF
TRBV7-8	-	TRBJ1-2	-	TGTGCCAGCAGCTTACGTCCTACCTATGGCTACACCTTC	CASSLRPTYGYTF
TRBV5-4	TRBD1	TRBJ2-1	many	TGTGCCAGCAGCCGACAGGGGCACAATGAGCAGTTCTTC	CASSRQGHNEQFF
TRBV7-2	-	TRBJ1-5	many	TGTGCCAGCAGCCCCCGACCCCACCATTTACCCCTTATAGCCAATCAGCCCCAGCATTTT	CASSPRPHHLPLIANQPQHF
TRBV4-1	TRBD1	TRBJ1-2	-	TGCGCCAGCAGCCTGGACAGGGGAGATGGCTACACCTTC	CASSLDRGDGYTF
TRBV2	-	TRBJ1-4	-	TGTGCCAGCGGTGACACCCCGGGTGAAAAACTGTTTTTT	CASGDTPGEKLFF
TRBV14	-	TRBJ2-1	-	TGTGCCAGCGCGGGCCTTAATGAGCAGTTCTTC	CASAGLNEQFF
TRBV5-1	-	TRBJ2-7	-	TGCGCCAGCAGCGAGGCCTTGGACAGCCTCTACGAGCAGTACTTC	CASSEALDSLYEQYF
TRBV28	-	TRBJ2-6	few	TGTGCCAGCAGTCCCCTCGGACCCTTCTCTGGGGCCAACGTCCTGACTTTC	CASSPLGPFSGANVLTF
TRBV21-1	-	TRBJ1-4	few	TGTGCCAGCAGCAAAGCCGGCAGAGCAACTAATGAAAAACTGTTTTTT	CASSKAGRATNEKLFF
TRBV11-2	TRBD2	TRBJ2-7	many	TGTGCCAGCAGCCACAGCGGGAGAGGCGCCTACGAGCAGTACTTC	CASSHSGRGAYEQYF
TRBV5-5	TRBD1	TRBJ2-7	few	TGTGCCAGCAGCTTGGGGGACAGTGGGTACGAGCAGTACTTC	CASSLGDSGYEQYF
TRBV10-3	TRBD2	TRBJ2-1	once	TGTACCACCCGCCGAATGGGACTAGCGGGAAACAATGAGCAGTTCTTC	CTTRRMGLAGNNEQFF
TRBV28	TRBD1	TRBJ1-6	many	TGTGCCAGCAGTTTGGAAGGGGGCGGTTATAATTCACCCCTCCACTTT	CASSLEGGGYNSPLHF
TRBV24-1	-	TRBJ2-3	few	TGTGCCACGGATCACCCCGCCTTCACAGATACGCAGTATTTT	CATDHPAFTDTQYF
TRBV3-1	-	TRBJ2-2	many	TGTGCCAGCAGCCAAGAGTACAGGAACACCGGGGAGCTGTTTTTT	CASSQEYRNTGELFF
TRBV7-2	-	TRBJ1-5	-	TGTGCCAGCAGCTTTGCTAGGGGTCAGCCCCAGCATTTT	CASSFARGQPQHF
TRBV20-1	-	TRBJ2-5	many	TGCAGTGCTAGAGATGAAGACTTAGAGACCCAGTACTTC	CSARDEDLETQYF
TRBV28	TRBD1	TRBJ1-1	-	TGTGCCAGCAGCTGGTTCACAGGGGACGGATTGGCTTTCTTT	CASSWFTGDGLAFF
TRBV6-5	TRBD1	TRBJ2-7	few	TGTGCCAGCAGTTACTCGTTTACAGGGGAAGCTGGCGAGCAGTACTTC	CASSYSFTGEAGEQYF
TRBV7-7	-	TRBJ2-5	-	TGTGCTAGCAGTGGGGCAGCGGGAGAGACCCAGTACTTC	CASSGAAGETQYF
TRBV9	TRBD2	TRBJ2-3	many	TGTGCCACAGATTTAGCGGGGGGGAAAGATACGCAGTATTTT	CATDLAGGKDTQYF
TRBV18	-	TRBJ2-5	many	TGTGCCAGCTCACCTGACAGGTCGTCCCAGTACTTC	CASSPDRSSQYF
TRBV9	TRBD2	TRBJ2-3	many	TGTGCCAGCAGCGTTAGGGCGGGGGGATCAGATACGCAGTATTTT	CASSVRAGGSDTQYF
TRBV12-3/TRBV12-4	-	TRBJ1-3	many	TGTGCCAGCAGTTTGTTCGGAAACACCATATATTTT	CASSLFGNTIYF
TRBV5-4	TRBD2	TRBJ2-3	-	TGTGCCAGCAGCTTGGACTCCCCGGGACTAGCGGGGGGGGATACGCAGTATTTT	CASSLDSPGLAGGDTQYF
TRBV6-2/TRBV6-3	TRBD1	TRBJ1-2	-	TGTGCCAGCAGTCCTCCCGACAGGGGGGTGCGAGGCTACACCTTC	CASSPPDRGVRGYTF
TRBV18	-	TRBJ2-1	many	TGTGCCAGCTCCCTGCCGCCCTACAATGAGCAGTTCTTC	CASSLPPYNEQFF
TRBV18	TRBD1	TRBJ1-1	-	TGTGCCAGCTCACCGACAGGGGTAGCTTTCTTT	CASSPTGVAFF
TRBV2	TRBD1	TRBJ1-1	-	TGTGCCAGCAGTGAAGGGGTCAGGGGGAGCACTGAAGCTTTCTTT	CASSEGVRGSTEAFF
TRBV24-1	-	TRBJ2-5	few	TGTGCCACCAGTGACTACGGACAGCAAGAGACCCAGTACTTC	CATSDYGQQETQYF
TRBV28	TRBD1	TRBJ1-4	-	TGTGCCAGCAGGACAGGGGAAAAACTGTTTTTT	CASRTGEKLFF
TRBV2	TRBD1	TRBJ2-1	-	TGTGCCAGCAACCAGGACAGGGTGACCTACAATGAGCAGTTCTTC	CASNQDRVTYNEQFF
TRBV11-2	-	TRBJ2-5	many	TGTGCCAGCAGCATCCACCCCAGGGGACGAGAGACCCAGTACTTC	CASSIHPRGRETQYF
TRBV7-6	TRBD1	TRBJ2-7	few	TGTGCCAGCAGCCAACTATCTGGACAGGGGCCGGGGGAGCAGTACTTC	CASSQLSGQGPGEQYF
TRBV10-3	-	TRBJ2-3	many	TGTGCCATCAGATTGGGGCCGGGTCCCCCAGATACGCAGTATTTT	CAIRLGPGPPDTQYF
TRBV5-1	-	TRBJ2-1	many	TGCGCCAGCAGCTTGGGGGCCAGGCCGTATGAAGAGGAGCAGTTCTTC	CASSLGARPYEEEQFF
TRBV18	TRBD1	TRBJ1-5	-	TGTGCCAGCTCGGTCGGGACAGGCAATCAGCCCCAGCATTTT	CASSVGTGNQPQHF
TRBV28	-	TRBJ1-5	many	TGTGCCAGCAAGGTGGGCAATCAGCCCCAGCATTTT	CASKVGNQPQHF
TRBV6-2/TRBV6-3	-	TRBJ2-3	few	TGTGCCAGCAGGGAGGCTGACGGACCCCCAAAAGATACGCAGTATTTT	CASREADGPPKDTQYF
TRBV12-3/TRBV12-4	-	TRBJ1-1	few	TGTGCCAGCAGTTCGTATGAGGCAAGCGAAGCTTTCTTT	CASSSYEASEAFF
TRBV5-5	TRBD1	TRBJ2-5	once	TGTGCCAGCAGCGGGGGACAGGGAAGGAAAGAGACCCAGTACTTC	CASSGGQGRKETQYF
TRBV29-1	-	TRBJ2-3	many	TGCAGCGTTGAAGGGGGCACAGATACGCAGTATTTT	CSVEGGTDTQYF
TRBV3-1	TRBD2	TRBJ2-1	-	TGTGCCAGCAGCCATAACGGGAGGAACTACAATGAGCAGTTCTTC	CASSHNGRNYNEQFF
TRBV29-1	TRBD1	TRBJ2-1	-	TGCAGCCTCCGGGACAGAAAATCGGGTGAGCAGTTCTTC	CSLRDRKSGEQFF